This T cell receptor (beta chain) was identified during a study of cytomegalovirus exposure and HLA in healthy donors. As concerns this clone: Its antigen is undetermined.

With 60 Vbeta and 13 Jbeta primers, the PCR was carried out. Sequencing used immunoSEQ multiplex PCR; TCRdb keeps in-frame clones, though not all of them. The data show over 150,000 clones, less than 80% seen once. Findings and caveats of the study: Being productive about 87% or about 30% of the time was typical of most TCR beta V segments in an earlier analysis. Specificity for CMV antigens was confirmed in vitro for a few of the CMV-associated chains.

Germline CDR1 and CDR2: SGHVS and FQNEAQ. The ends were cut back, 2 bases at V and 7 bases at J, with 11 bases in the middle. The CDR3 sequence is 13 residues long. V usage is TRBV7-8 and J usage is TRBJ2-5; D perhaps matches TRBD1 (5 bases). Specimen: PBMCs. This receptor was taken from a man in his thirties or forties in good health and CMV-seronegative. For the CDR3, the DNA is TGTGCCAGCAGCTTACGAGGAAGGGGGACCCAGTACTTC. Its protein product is CASSLRGRGTQYF.